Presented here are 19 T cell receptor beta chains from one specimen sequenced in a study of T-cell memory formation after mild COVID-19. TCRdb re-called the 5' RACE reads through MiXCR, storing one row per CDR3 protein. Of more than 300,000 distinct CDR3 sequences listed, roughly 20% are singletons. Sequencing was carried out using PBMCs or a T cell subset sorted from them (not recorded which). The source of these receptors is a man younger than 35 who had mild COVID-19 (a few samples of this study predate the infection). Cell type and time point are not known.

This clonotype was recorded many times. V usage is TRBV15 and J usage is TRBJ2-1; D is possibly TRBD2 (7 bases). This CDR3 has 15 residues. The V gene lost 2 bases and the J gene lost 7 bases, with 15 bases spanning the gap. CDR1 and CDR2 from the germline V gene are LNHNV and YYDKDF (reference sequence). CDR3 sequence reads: CATSRSNRGGNEQFF. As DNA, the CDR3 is TGTGCCACCAGCAGATCCAATAGGGGGGGGAATGAGCAGTTCTTC.

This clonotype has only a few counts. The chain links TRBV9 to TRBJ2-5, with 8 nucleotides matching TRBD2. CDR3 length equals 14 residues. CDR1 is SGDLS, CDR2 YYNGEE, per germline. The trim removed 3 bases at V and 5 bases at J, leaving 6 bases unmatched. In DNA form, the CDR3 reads TGTGCCAGCAGCGGTAGCGGGGTGGGGGAGACCCAGTACTTC. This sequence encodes CASSGSGVGETQYF.

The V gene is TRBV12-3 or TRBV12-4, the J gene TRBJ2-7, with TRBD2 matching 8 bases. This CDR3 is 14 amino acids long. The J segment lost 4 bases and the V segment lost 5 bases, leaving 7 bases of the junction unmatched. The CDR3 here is CASSLGSGAYEQYF. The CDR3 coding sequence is TGTGCCAGCAGTCTCGGTAGCGGGGCGTACGAGCAGTACTTC.

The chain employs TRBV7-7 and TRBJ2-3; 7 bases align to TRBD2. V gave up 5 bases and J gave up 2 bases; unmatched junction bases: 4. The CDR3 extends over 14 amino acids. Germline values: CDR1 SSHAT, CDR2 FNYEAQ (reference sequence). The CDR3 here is CASSQAGPTDTQYF. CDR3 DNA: TGTGCCAGCAGCCAAGCGGGGCCCACAGATACGCAGTATTTT.

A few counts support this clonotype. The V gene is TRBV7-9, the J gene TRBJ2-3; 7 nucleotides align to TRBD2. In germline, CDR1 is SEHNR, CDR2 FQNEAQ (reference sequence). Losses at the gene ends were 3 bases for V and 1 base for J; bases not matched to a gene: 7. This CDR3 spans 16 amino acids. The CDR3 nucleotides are TGTGCCAGCAGCTTTTCGGCGGGGGTAGGCACAGATACGCAGTATTTT. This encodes CASSFSAGVGTDTQYF.

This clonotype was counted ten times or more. In DNA, the CDR3 is TGCAGTGCTAGAGAGTTTGGGGGGATTCCTAGCAATCAGCCCCAGCATTTT. Protein product: CSAREFGGIPSNQPQHF. J is TRBJ1-5 and V is TRBV20-1; D is perhaps TRBD1 (5 bases). Germline CDR1 DFQATT, CDR2 SNEGSKA (reference sequence). V was shortened by 0 bases and J by 0 bases, with 15 bases between the two germline ends. The CDR3 consists of 17 residues.

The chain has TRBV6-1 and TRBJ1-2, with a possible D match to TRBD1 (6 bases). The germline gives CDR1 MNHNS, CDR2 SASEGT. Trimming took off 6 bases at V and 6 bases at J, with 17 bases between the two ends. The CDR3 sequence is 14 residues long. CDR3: CASRETGSLNGYTF. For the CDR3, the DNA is TGTGCCAGCAGAGAGACAGGATCTCTCAATGGCTACACCTTC.

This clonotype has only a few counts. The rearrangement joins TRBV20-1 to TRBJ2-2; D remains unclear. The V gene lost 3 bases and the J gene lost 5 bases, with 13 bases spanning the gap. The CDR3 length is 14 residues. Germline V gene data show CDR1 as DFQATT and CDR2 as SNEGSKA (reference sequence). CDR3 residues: CSARTPTGTGELFF. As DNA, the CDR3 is TGCAGTGCTAGGACCCCGACTGGGACCGGGGAGCTGTTTTTT.

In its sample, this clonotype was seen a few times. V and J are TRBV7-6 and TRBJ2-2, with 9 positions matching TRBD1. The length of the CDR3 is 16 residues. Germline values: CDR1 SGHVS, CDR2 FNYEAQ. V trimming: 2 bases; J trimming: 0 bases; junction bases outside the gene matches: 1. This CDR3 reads CASSLRDRANTGELFF. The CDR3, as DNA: TGTGCCAGCAGCTTAAGGGACAGGGCGAACACCGGGGAGCTGTTTTTT.

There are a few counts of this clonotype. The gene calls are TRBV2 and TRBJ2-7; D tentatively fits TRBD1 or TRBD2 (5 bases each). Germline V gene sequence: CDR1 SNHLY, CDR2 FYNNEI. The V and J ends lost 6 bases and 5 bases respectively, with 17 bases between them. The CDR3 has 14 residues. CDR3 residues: CASRSRVDYHEQYV. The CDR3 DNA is TGTGCCAGCAGGTCCAGGGTTGACTACCACGAGCAGTACGTC.

In DNA, the CDR3 is TGTGCCAGCATCGAGGAAGGGGAGAACACTGAAGCTTTCTTT. It encodes CASIEEGENTEAFF. The chain combines TRBV6-6 with TRBJ1-1; the D gene is possibly TRBD1 (5 bases). CDR3 size: 14 residues. The V end was cut by 7 bases, the J end by 1 base, with 13 bases between. Germline assignment: CDR1 MNHNY and CDR2 SVGAGI (reference sequence).

The CDR3 reads CASRLLPTGEQYV. In DNA form, the CDR3 reads TGCGCCAGCCGACTATTACCGACCGGCGAGCAGTACGTC. The J gene is TRBJ2-7, the V gene TRBV5-1, with TRBD2 as a possible D gene (5 bases). Trimming removed 7 bases from V and 6 bases from J, with 17 bases in between. This CDR3 is 13 amino acids long. CDR1 and CDR2 (germline): SGHRS, YFSETQ.

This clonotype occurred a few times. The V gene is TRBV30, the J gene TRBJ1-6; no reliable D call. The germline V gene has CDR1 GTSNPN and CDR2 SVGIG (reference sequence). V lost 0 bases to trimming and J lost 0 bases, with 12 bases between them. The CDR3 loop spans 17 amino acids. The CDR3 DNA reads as TGTGCCTGGAGTGTTGTTCCTGGGAGCTCCTATAATTCACCCCTCCACTTT. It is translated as CAWSVVPGSSYNSPLHF.

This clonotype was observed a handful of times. CDR3 coding DNA: TGTGCCAGCAGTTCCGCGACAGGGGAGGTTCACGAGCAGTACTTC. Encoded protein: CASSSATGEVHEQYF. This chain uses TRBV6-6 with TRBJ2-7, with 8 positions matching TRBD1. V shed 4 bases and J 5 bases; nucleotides not matched to a gene: 10. This CDR3 is 15 amino acids long. In germline, CDR1 is MNHNY, CDR2 SVGAGI (reference sequence).

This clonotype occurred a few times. CDR3 region: CATRGTFQETQYF. Here the CDR3 DNA reads TGTGCCACCAGGGGGACTTTCCAAGAGACCCAGTACTTC. The chain links TRBV24-1 to TRBJ2-5; D possibly corresponds to TRBD2 (6 bases). This CDR3 has 13 amino acids. The V gene's germline CDR1 is KGHDR and CDR2 SFDVKD. V was clipped by 7 bases and J by 1 base, with 9 bases between them.

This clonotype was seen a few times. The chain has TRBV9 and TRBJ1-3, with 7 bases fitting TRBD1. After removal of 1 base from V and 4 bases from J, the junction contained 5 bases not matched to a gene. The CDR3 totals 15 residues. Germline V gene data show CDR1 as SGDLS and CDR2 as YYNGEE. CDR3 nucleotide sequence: TGTGCCAGCAGCGTATCGGGGACAGCCGGAAACACCATATATTTT. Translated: CASSVSGTAGNTIYF.

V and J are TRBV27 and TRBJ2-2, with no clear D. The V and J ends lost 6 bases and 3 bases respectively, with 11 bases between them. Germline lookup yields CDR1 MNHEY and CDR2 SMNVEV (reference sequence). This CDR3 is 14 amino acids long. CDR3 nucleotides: TGTGCCAGCAGGAAAGAGATCGACACCGGGGAGCTGTTTTTT. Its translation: CASRKEIDTGELFF.

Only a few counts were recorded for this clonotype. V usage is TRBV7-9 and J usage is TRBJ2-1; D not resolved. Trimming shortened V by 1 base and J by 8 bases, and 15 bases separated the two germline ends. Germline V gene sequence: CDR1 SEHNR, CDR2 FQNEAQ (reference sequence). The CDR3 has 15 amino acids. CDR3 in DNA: TGTGCCAGCAGCTTAGGCCGTAGTCGGATGGATGAGCAGTTCTTC. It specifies CASSLGRSRMDEQFF.

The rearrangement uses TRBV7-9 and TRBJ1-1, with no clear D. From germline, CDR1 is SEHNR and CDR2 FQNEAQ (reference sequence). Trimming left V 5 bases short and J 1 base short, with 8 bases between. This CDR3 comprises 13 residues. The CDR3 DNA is TGTGCCAGCAGCGCCATACAGAACACTGAAGCTTTCTTT. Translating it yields CASSAIQNTEAFF.